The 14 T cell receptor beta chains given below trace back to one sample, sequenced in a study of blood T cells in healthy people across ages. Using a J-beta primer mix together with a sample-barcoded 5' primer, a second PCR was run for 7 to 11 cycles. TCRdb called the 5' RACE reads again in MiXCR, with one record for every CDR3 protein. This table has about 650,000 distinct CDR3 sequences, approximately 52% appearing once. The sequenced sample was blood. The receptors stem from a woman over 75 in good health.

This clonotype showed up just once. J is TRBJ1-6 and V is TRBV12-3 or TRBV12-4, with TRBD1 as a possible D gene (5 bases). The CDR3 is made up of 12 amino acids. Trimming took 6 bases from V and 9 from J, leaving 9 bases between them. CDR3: CASRRQTSPLHF. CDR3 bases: TGTGCCAGCAGACGACAGACTTCACCCCTCCACTTT.

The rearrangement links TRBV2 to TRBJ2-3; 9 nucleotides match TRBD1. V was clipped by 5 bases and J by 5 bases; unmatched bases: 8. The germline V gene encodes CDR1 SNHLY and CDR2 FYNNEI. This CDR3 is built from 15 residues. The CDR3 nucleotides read TGTGCCAGCAGTTATAACAGGGGGCAGGGAGATACGCAGTATTTT. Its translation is CASSYNRGQGDTQYF.

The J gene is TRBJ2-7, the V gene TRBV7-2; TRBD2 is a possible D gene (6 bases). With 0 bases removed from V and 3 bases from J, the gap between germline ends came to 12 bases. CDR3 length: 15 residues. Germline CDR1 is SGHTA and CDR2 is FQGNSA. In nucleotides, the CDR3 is TGTGCCAGCAGCTTAGCCCCGACCGGGAGCTACGAGCAGTACTTC. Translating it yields CASSLAPTGSYEQYF. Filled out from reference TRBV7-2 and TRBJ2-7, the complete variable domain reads GAGVSQSPSNKVTEKGKDVELRCDPISGHTALYWYRQSLGQGLEFLIYFQGNSAPDKSGLPSDRFSAERTGGSVSTLTIQRTQQEDSAVYLCASSLAPTGSYEQYFGPGTRLTVT.

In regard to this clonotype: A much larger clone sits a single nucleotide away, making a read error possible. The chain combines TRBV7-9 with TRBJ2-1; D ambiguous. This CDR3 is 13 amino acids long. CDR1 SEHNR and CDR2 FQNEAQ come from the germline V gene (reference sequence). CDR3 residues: CTSSLVAYNEQFF. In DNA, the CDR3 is TGTACCAGCAGCTTGGTGGCTTACAATGAGCAGTTCTTC.

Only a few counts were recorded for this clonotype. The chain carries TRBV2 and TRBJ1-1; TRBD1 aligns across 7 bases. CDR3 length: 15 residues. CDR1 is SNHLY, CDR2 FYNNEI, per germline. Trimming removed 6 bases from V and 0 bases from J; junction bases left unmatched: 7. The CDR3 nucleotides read TGTGCCAGCAGCATTTCTACAGGGGTGAACACTGAAGCTTTCTTT. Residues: CASSISTGVNTEAFF. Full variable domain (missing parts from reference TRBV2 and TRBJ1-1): EPEVTQTPSHQVTQMGQEVILRCVPISNHLYFYWYRQILGQKVEFLVSFYNNEISEKSEIFDDQFSVERPDGSNFTLKIRSTKLEDSAMYFCASSISTGVNTEAFFGQGTRLTVV.

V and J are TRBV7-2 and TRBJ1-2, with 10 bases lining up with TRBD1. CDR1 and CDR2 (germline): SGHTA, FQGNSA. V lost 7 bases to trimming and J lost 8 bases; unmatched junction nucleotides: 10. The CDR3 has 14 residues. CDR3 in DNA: TGTGCCAGCAACCGGGACAGGGGCCGAGGAGGCTACACCTTC. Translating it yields CASNRDRGRGGYTF.

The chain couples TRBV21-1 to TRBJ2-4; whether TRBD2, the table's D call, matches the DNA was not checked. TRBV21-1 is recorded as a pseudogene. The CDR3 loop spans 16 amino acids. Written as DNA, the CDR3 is TGTGCCAGCAGCAAAGGGCCAAGGGACCTACGTGGGGTTCAGTACTTC. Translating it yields CASSKGPRDLRGVQYF.

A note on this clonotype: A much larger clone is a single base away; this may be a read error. As DNA, the CDR3 is TGCAGTGCTAGTGTGGGCGGGAGAGCTAATGGGCAGTTCTTC. Translation: CSASVGGRANGQFF. V is TRBV20-1 and J is TRBJ2-1; 7 bases agree with TRBD2. This CDR3 region has 14 residues. CDR1 and CDR2 from the germline V gene are DFQATT and SNEGSKA (reference sequence).

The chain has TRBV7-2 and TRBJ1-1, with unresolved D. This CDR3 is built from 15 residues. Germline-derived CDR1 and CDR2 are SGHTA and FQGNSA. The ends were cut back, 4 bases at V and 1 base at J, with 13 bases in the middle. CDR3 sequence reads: CASSSQVAANTEAFF. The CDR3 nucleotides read TGTGCCAGCAGCTCCCAAGTGGCCGCGAACACTGAAGCTTTCTTT.

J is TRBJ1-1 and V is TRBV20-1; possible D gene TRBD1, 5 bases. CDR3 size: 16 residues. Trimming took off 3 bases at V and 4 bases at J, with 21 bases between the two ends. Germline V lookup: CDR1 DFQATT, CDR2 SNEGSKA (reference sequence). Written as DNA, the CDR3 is TGCAGTGCTAGGTTGGGTCATCGGGGGGTGGGCACTGAAGCTTTCTTT. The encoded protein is CSARLGHRGVGTEAFF.

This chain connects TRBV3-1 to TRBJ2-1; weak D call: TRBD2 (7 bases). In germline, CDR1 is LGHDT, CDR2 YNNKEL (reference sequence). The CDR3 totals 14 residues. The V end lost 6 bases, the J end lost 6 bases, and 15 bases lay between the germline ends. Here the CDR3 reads CASRFVGGPNEQFF. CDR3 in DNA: TGTGCCAGCAGATTTGTGGGGGGGCCCAATGAGCAGTTCTTC.

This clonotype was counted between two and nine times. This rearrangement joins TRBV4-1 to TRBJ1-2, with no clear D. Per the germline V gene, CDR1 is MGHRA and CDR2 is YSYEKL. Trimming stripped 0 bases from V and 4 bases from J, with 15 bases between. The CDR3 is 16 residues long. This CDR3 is CASSQDGSRVLYGYTF. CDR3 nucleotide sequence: TGCGCCAGCAGCCAAGATGGCAGCAGAGTCCTCTATGGCTACACCTTC.

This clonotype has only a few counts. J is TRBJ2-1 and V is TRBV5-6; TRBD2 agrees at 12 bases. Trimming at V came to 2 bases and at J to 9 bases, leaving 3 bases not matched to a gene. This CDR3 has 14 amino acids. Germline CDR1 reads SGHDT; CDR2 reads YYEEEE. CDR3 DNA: TGTGCCAGCAGCTTATGGGGACTAGCGGGTGAGCAGTTCTTC. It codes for CASSLWGLAGEQFF. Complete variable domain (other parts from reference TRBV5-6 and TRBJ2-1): DAGVTQSPTHLIKTRGQQVTLRCSPKSGHDTVSWYQQALGQGPQFIFQYYEEEERQRGNFPDRFSGHQFPNYSSELNVNALLLGDSALYLCASSLWGLAGEQFFGPGTRLTVL.

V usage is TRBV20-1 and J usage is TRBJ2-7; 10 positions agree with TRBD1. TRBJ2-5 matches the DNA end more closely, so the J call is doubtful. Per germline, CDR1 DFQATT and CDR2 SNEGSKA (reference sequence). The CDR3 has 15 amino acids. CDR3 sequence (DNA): TGCAGTGCTGGTACCGGGACAGGGGCGTTTGAGACCCAGTACTTC. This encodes CSAGTGTGAFETQYF.